These 7 T cell receptor beta chains were sequenced from one sample in a study of cytomegalovirus exposure and HLA in healthy donors. The assay was immunoSEQ multiplex PCR, and TCRdb's table has in-frame clones only and misses some. The repertoire includes 99,000 or so clones, 86% of them detected once, and approximately 4% sits in the top ten. The source material was PBMCs. These receptors all stem from a woman between 18 and 30 years old in good health and CMV-seropositive.

The chain combines TRBV11-3 with TRBJ2-3, with 14 bases aligning to TRBD2. The CDR3 is 16 residues long. The germline gives CDR1 SGHNT, CDR2 YENEEA. Losses at the gene ends were 5 bases for V and 4 bases for J; bases not matched to a gene: 5. CDR3 in amino acids: CASSPGLAGGADTQYF. The CDR3 DNA is TGTGCCAGCAGCCCCGGACTAGCGGGAGGTGCAGATACGCAGTATTTT. Using reference TRBV11-3 and TRBJ2-3 for the parts outside the CDR3, the full variable domain is EAGVVQSPRYKIIEKKQPVAFWCNPISGHNTLYWYLQNLGQGPELLIRYENEEAVDDSQLPKDRFSAERLKGVDSTLKIQPAELGDSAVYLCASSPGLAGGADTQYFGPGTRLTVL.

The CDR3 DNA reads as TGCGCCAGCAGCCAAGATCTGGGCGACGGTGAGCAGTTCTTC. This translates into CASSQDLGDGEQFF. The chain couples TRBV4-1 to TRBJ2-1, with D unresolved. CDR3 size: 14 residues. V gave up 0 bases and J gave up 9 bases, with 12 bases separating them. CDR1 and CDR2 (germline): MGHRA, YSYEKL.

The rearrangement joins TRBV5-1 to TRBJ2-7; D unclear. The V end lost 1 base, the J end lost 7 bases, and 6 bases lay between the germline ends. CDR1 SGHRS and CDR2 YFSETQ come from the germline V gene. The CDR3 has 11 residues. CDR3 DNA: TGCGCCAGCAGCTTGTCAGATGAGCAGTACTTC. This sequence encodes CASSLSDEQYF. The full variable domain, in which reference TRBV5-1 and TRBJ2-7 provide the parts outside the CDR3, is KAGVTQTPRYLIKTRGQQVTLSCSPISGHRSVSWYQQTPGQGLQFLFEYFSETQRNKGNFPGRFSGRQFSNSRSEMNVSTLELGDSALYLCASSLSDEQYFGPGTRLTVT.

The chain has TRBV30 and TRBJ1-1; 8 nucleotides line up with TRBD1. The J segment lost 1 base and the V segment lost 0 bases, leaving 1 base of the junction unmatched. CDR1 is GTSNPN, CDR2 SVGIG, per germline (reference sequence). The CDR3 totals 14 residues. The chain's CDR3 is CAWSVGTGNTEAFF. CDR3 DNA sequence: TGTGCCTGGAGTGTGGGGACAGGGAACACTGAAGCTTTCTTT.

V gene TRBV28 combines with J gene TRBJ2-5; no reliable D call. V gave up 4 bases and J gave up 5 bases, with 11 bases separating them. CDR3 length: 13 residues. CDR1 MDHEN and CDR2 SYDVKM come from the germline V gene. CDR3 sequence: CASSSPARETQYF. The CDR3, as DNA: TGTGCCAGCAGTTCCCCCGCCCGGGAGACCCAGTACTTC.

The chain employs TRBV7-3 and TRBJ2-7, with 10 bases aligning to TRBD1. The CDR3 consists of 14 residues. The V and J ends lost 4 bases and 6 bases, in that order; junction bases with no gene match: 6. CDR1 and CDR2 from the germline V gene are SGHTA and FQGTGA. CDR3 loop: CASSSGTGDSEQYF. The CDR3 nucleotides are TGTGCCAGCAGCTCCGGGACAGGGGATTCCGAGCAGTACTTC. Drawing the rest from reference TRBV7-3 and TRBJ2-7, the complete variable domain is GAGVSQTPSNKVTEKGKYVELRCDPISGHTALYWYRQSLGQGPEFLIYFQGTGAADDSGLPNDRFFAVRPEGSVSTLKIQRTERGDSAVYLCASSSGTGDSEQYFGPGTRLTVT.

V is TRBV5-4 and J is TRBJ1-4; D remains unclear. The V gene lost 0 bases and the J gene lost 4 bases, with 7 bases spanning the gap. This CDR3 has 14 residues. Germline-derived CDR1 and CDR2 are SGHNT and YYREEE (reference sequence). The CDR3 loop is CASSLDFGNEKLFF. The CDR3 coding sequence is TGTGCCAGCAGCTTGGATTTCGGTAATGAAAAACTGTTTTTT.